These 5 T cell receptor beta chains were sequenced from one sample in a study of blood T cell repertoires in COVID-19. Measured with immunoSEQ multiplex PCR; TCRdb has only the in-frame clones, and not every one. Of 60,000 to 95,000 clones detected, around 91% appear once; the ten largest clones hold under 6%. The sample was peripheral blood. These receptors were taken from a human donor in a cohort sampled during active COVID-19.

The chain couples TRBV19 to TRBJ1-2; 12 bases are a match to TRBD1. Germline V lookup: CDR1 LNHDA, CDR2 SQIVND (reference sequence). The junction had 8 bases not matched to a gene; V was cut back by 5 bases and J by 7 bases. CDR3 length: 15 amino acids. This chain's CDR3 is CASSSRDRGLAGYTF. Here the CDR3 DNA reads TGTGCCAGTAGTTCTCGGGACAGGGGGCTTGCTGGCTACACCTTC.

The chain has TRBV7-8 and TRBJ2-5, with TRBD2 matching over 14 bases. Germline V gene data show CDR1 as SGHVS and CDR2 as FQNEAQ. CDR3 length: 16 residues. J lost 5 bases, V lost 5 bases, and 7 bases had no gene match. CDR3 DNA sequence: TGTGCCAGCAGCCCAAGGACTAGCGGGGGGTTCGAGACCCAGTACTTC. As protein: CASSPRTSGGFETQYF.

The rearrangement links TRBV7-8 to TRBJ1-6, with D unclear. Germline CDR1 and CDR2: SGHVS and FQNEAQ. V was cut by 5 bases and J by 7 bases, with 21 bases left in between. The CDR3 totals 17 residues. The CDR3: CASSPHRPTTGNSPLHF. DNA of the CDR3: TGTGCCAGCAGCCCACACCGCCCAACTACGGGGAATTCACCCCTCCACTTT. Complete variable domain (other parts from reference TRBV7-8 and TRBJ1-6): GAGVSQSPRYKVAKRGQDVALRCDPISGHVSLFWYQQALGQGPEFLTYFQNEAQLDKSGLPSDRFFAERPEGSVSTLKIQRTQQEDSAVYLCASSPHRPTTGNSPLHFGNGTRLTVT.

V and J are TRBV3-1 (or the pseudogene TRBV3-2) and TRBJ1-3; no definite D call. With 5 bases removed from V and 2 bases from J, the gap between germline ends came to 7 bases. CDR1 and CDR2 (germline): LGHDT, YNNKEL (reference sequence). The CDR3 is 13 residues long. The CDR3 loop is CASSSGAGNTIYF. In DNA form, the CDR3 reads TGTGCCAGCAGCTCCGGGGCTGGAAACACCATATATTTT.

CDR3: CASSLRGLAGTDTQYF. The CDR3 DNA is TGTGCCAGCAGCCTCCGGGGACTAGCGGGCACAGATACGCAGTATTTT. This chain joins TRBV5-6 and TRBJ2-3, with 11 bases that match TRBD2. The CDR3 extends over 16 amino acids. Trimming cost V 4 bases and J 1 base; bases outside gene matches: 5. Germline V CDR1 and CDR2: SGHDT, YYEEEE.